This TCR beta chain stems from a study of graft-versus-host responses after intestinal transplantation. This clone was recorded only once. The CDR3 loop spans 15 amino acids. J lost 4 bases, V lost 5 bases, and 5 bases had no gene match. In germline, CDR1 is SGHTA, CDR2 FQGTGA. TCRdb keeps only in-frame clones here, not all; method: immunoSEQ multiplex PCR. The profile shows around 19,000 clones, approximately 46% of them singletons. The sequence came from a human patient who received an intestinal transplant. The chain employs TRBV7-3 and TRBJ2-5; 12 bases fit TRBD2. Sequences were derived from alloreactive CD4+ T cells from a mixed lymphocyte reaction culture, sampled before intestinal transplant. The subset was: CFSE-low proliferating T cells sorted from approximately six-day pre-transplant mixed lymphocyte reaction (GvH or HvG direction). Here the CDR3 reads CASSAGTSGPETQYF. CDR3 sequence (DNA): TGTGCCAGCAGCGCCGGGACTAGCGGGCCAGAGACCCAGTACTTC.